The 9 T cell receptor beta chains reported below all come from one sample, sequenced in a study of Ad26.COV2.S vaccination and SARS-CoV-2 variants. Treatment described: over 15 received Ad26.COV2.S at low or high dose, single or two shots; about 5 received placebo; per-sample allocation not given. On day 63 after the first injection, vaccine and placebo recipients gave samples. Sequenced by immunoSEQ multiplex PCR; TCRdb stores in-frame clones only, minus some. The sample has around 300,000 clones; around 88% are singletons. The sequencing used peripheral blood, collected in a trial of Ad26.COV2.S vaccine versus placebo. The origin of the receptors is a person between 18 and 65 years old who received the Ad26.COV2.S COVID-19 vaccine or a placebo.

The chain carries TRBV6-2 or TRBV6-3 and TRBJ2-7; 14 bases align to TRBD2. This CDR3 spans 15 amino acids. Trimming cost V 5 bases and J 4 bases; bases outside gene matches: 4. Germline V lookup: CDR1 MNHEY, CDR2 SVGEGT. Written as DNA, the CDR3 is TGTGCCAGCAGTACCAGGACTAGCGGGGGGTACGAGCAGTACTTC. The encoded protein is CASSTRTSGGYEQYF.

The chain recombines TRBV19 with TRBJ2-2, with D unresolved. Trimming took off 7 bases at V and 1 base at J, with 10 bases between the two ends. Germline CDR1 is LNHDA and CDR2 is SQIVND (reference sequence). This CDR3 spans 14 amino acids. CDR3 sequence: CASMSQRNTGELFF. As DNA, the CDR3 is TGTGCCAGTATGAGTCAGCGGAACACCGGGGAGCTGTTTTTT.

The chain is built from TRBV4-3 and TRBJ1-1; D is uncertain. This CDR3 is 15 amino acids long. In germline, CDR1 is LGHNA, CDR2 YSLEER. V was shortened by 0 bases and J by 4 bases, with 12 bases between the two germline ends. In nucleotides, the CDR3 is TGCGCCAGCAGCCAAGATTCGGGGTTAGCCACTGAAGCTTTCTTT. Its translation: CASSQDSGLATEAFF.

The chain has TRBV9 and TRBJ2-2; 8 bases fit TRBD1. There are 15 residues in the CDR3. Trimming at V came to 4 bases and at J to 1 base, leaving 3 bases not matched to a gene. Germline CDR1 reads SGDLS; CDR2 reads YYNGEE. CDR3 loop: CASSRTGQNTGELFF. The CDR3 DNA is TGTGCCAGCAGCAGGACAGGGCAGAACACCGGGGAGCTGTTTTTT.

The rearrangement joins TRBV7-9 to TRBJ2-7; D ambiguous. Germline V CDR1 and CDR2: SEHNR, FQNEAQ (reference sequence). The CDR3 loop spans 13 amino acids. Trimming left V 1 base short and J 2 bases short, with 6 bases between. The CDR3 DNA sequence: TGTGCCAGCAGCTTAGAAAGACCCTACGAGCAGTACTTC. Protein: CASSLERPYEQYF.

The chain carries TRBV19 and TRBJ2-5; D unresolved. The CDR3 loop spans 13 amino acids. Per the germline V gene, CDR1 is LNHDA and CDR2 is SQIVND (reference sequence). The germline V and J ends were trimmed by 5 bases and 5 bases, with 12 bases remaining between them. CDR3 protein: CASSVRKAETQYF. CDR3 coding DNA: TGTGCCAGTAGTGTACGCAAGGCGGAGACCCAGTACTTC.

Regarding this clone: The same CDR3 also results from other DNA sequences found in this sample. The chain joins TRBV18 to TRBJ2-5; D is possibly TRBD1 or TRBD2 (6 bases each). Trimming took 3 bases from V and 0 from J, leaving 8 bases between them. The CDR3 is 14 residues long. Germline lookup yields CDR1 KGHSH and CDR2 LQKENI. The chain's CDR3 is CASSPRGDQETQYF. The CDR3 nucleotides read TGTGCCAGCTCACCGAGGGGGGACCAAGAGACCCAGTACTTC.

V and J are TRBV6-2 or TRBV6-3 and TRBJ2-1; 7 bases agree with TRBD2. Germline lookup yields CDR1 MNHEY and CDR2 SVGEGT. This CDR3 spans 12 amino acids. The V segment lost 6 bases and the J segment 9 bases; nucleotides outside the gene matches: 5. The CDR3 DNA reads TGTGCCAGCAGCCGGACTAGAGGTGAGCAGTTCTTC. This encodes CASSRTRGEQFF.

The V and J genes are TRBV29-1 and TRBJ1-1; 8 nucleotides agree with TRBD1. CDR3 size: 12 residues. Trimming took 3 bases from V and 4 from J; bases not matched to a gene: 1. Germline assignment: CDR1 SQVTM and CDR2 ANQGSEA. CDR3 region: CSVDQGATEAFF. The CDR3 DNA reads TGCAGCGTTGACCAGGGGGCCACTGAAGCTTTCTTT.